The TCR beta chain under discussion was sequenced for a study of T cell repertoires in cytomegalovirus infection. Study background: The public TCR beta signatures pointed to both CMV infection and matching HLA type.

The CDR3 covers 16 residues. The germline gives CDR1 MNHNS, CDR2 SASEGT. Germline trimming cut 2 bases from V and 0 bases from J; bases unmatched to any gene: 7. TCRdb analysed the reads with MiXCR anew, one entry per CDR3 protein. This sample yields roughly 920,000 distinct CDR3 sequences, of which roughly 30% are seen a single time; about an eighth belongs to the top ten. As for this clonotype: Antigen: not known.

The TCR comes from a human donor in good health (CMV status not recorded). Some clones in this sample may be carry-over from other donors' samples. The chain uses TRBV6-1 and TRBJ2-7; 7 bases map to TRBD2. This specimen consisted of cultured CD8+ T cells from PBMCs, obtained from culture after CMV antigen stimulation. The CDR3 sequence is CASSEWIAGTSYEQYV. CDR3 bases: TGTGCCAGCAGTGAATGGATAGCGGGTACCTCCTACGAGCAGTACGTC.